This T cell receptor (beta chain) is from a study of OX40 agonist ivuxolimab in advanced cancers. Notes on the study in general: Among the lowest levels of clonal expansion were found in partial responders at 0.1-3.0 mg/kg.

V gave up 0 bases and J gave up 3 bases; unmatched junction bases: 3. This CDR3 contains 16 residues. Germline CDR1 and CDR2: SGHDT and YYEEEE. Only in-frame clones appear in the TCRdb table, and some are missing; sequencing was by immunoSEQ multiplex PCR. The table shows 90,000 or so clones, with 91% occurring only once. For this clone: The antigen remains unidentified.

Sequencing used CD4+ or CD8+ T cells sorted from blood, obtained in a trial of the OX40 agonist ivuxolimab. The chain combines TRBV5-6 with TRBJ2-1; TRBD2 agrees at 10 bases. This clonotype originated in an adult with an advanced solid tumor such as melanoma, head and neck, liver or kidney cancer. CDR3 coding DNA: TGTGCCAGCAGCTTGGAGCTAGCGGGAGACTACAATGAGCAGTTCTTC. It translates to CASSLELAGDYNEQFF.